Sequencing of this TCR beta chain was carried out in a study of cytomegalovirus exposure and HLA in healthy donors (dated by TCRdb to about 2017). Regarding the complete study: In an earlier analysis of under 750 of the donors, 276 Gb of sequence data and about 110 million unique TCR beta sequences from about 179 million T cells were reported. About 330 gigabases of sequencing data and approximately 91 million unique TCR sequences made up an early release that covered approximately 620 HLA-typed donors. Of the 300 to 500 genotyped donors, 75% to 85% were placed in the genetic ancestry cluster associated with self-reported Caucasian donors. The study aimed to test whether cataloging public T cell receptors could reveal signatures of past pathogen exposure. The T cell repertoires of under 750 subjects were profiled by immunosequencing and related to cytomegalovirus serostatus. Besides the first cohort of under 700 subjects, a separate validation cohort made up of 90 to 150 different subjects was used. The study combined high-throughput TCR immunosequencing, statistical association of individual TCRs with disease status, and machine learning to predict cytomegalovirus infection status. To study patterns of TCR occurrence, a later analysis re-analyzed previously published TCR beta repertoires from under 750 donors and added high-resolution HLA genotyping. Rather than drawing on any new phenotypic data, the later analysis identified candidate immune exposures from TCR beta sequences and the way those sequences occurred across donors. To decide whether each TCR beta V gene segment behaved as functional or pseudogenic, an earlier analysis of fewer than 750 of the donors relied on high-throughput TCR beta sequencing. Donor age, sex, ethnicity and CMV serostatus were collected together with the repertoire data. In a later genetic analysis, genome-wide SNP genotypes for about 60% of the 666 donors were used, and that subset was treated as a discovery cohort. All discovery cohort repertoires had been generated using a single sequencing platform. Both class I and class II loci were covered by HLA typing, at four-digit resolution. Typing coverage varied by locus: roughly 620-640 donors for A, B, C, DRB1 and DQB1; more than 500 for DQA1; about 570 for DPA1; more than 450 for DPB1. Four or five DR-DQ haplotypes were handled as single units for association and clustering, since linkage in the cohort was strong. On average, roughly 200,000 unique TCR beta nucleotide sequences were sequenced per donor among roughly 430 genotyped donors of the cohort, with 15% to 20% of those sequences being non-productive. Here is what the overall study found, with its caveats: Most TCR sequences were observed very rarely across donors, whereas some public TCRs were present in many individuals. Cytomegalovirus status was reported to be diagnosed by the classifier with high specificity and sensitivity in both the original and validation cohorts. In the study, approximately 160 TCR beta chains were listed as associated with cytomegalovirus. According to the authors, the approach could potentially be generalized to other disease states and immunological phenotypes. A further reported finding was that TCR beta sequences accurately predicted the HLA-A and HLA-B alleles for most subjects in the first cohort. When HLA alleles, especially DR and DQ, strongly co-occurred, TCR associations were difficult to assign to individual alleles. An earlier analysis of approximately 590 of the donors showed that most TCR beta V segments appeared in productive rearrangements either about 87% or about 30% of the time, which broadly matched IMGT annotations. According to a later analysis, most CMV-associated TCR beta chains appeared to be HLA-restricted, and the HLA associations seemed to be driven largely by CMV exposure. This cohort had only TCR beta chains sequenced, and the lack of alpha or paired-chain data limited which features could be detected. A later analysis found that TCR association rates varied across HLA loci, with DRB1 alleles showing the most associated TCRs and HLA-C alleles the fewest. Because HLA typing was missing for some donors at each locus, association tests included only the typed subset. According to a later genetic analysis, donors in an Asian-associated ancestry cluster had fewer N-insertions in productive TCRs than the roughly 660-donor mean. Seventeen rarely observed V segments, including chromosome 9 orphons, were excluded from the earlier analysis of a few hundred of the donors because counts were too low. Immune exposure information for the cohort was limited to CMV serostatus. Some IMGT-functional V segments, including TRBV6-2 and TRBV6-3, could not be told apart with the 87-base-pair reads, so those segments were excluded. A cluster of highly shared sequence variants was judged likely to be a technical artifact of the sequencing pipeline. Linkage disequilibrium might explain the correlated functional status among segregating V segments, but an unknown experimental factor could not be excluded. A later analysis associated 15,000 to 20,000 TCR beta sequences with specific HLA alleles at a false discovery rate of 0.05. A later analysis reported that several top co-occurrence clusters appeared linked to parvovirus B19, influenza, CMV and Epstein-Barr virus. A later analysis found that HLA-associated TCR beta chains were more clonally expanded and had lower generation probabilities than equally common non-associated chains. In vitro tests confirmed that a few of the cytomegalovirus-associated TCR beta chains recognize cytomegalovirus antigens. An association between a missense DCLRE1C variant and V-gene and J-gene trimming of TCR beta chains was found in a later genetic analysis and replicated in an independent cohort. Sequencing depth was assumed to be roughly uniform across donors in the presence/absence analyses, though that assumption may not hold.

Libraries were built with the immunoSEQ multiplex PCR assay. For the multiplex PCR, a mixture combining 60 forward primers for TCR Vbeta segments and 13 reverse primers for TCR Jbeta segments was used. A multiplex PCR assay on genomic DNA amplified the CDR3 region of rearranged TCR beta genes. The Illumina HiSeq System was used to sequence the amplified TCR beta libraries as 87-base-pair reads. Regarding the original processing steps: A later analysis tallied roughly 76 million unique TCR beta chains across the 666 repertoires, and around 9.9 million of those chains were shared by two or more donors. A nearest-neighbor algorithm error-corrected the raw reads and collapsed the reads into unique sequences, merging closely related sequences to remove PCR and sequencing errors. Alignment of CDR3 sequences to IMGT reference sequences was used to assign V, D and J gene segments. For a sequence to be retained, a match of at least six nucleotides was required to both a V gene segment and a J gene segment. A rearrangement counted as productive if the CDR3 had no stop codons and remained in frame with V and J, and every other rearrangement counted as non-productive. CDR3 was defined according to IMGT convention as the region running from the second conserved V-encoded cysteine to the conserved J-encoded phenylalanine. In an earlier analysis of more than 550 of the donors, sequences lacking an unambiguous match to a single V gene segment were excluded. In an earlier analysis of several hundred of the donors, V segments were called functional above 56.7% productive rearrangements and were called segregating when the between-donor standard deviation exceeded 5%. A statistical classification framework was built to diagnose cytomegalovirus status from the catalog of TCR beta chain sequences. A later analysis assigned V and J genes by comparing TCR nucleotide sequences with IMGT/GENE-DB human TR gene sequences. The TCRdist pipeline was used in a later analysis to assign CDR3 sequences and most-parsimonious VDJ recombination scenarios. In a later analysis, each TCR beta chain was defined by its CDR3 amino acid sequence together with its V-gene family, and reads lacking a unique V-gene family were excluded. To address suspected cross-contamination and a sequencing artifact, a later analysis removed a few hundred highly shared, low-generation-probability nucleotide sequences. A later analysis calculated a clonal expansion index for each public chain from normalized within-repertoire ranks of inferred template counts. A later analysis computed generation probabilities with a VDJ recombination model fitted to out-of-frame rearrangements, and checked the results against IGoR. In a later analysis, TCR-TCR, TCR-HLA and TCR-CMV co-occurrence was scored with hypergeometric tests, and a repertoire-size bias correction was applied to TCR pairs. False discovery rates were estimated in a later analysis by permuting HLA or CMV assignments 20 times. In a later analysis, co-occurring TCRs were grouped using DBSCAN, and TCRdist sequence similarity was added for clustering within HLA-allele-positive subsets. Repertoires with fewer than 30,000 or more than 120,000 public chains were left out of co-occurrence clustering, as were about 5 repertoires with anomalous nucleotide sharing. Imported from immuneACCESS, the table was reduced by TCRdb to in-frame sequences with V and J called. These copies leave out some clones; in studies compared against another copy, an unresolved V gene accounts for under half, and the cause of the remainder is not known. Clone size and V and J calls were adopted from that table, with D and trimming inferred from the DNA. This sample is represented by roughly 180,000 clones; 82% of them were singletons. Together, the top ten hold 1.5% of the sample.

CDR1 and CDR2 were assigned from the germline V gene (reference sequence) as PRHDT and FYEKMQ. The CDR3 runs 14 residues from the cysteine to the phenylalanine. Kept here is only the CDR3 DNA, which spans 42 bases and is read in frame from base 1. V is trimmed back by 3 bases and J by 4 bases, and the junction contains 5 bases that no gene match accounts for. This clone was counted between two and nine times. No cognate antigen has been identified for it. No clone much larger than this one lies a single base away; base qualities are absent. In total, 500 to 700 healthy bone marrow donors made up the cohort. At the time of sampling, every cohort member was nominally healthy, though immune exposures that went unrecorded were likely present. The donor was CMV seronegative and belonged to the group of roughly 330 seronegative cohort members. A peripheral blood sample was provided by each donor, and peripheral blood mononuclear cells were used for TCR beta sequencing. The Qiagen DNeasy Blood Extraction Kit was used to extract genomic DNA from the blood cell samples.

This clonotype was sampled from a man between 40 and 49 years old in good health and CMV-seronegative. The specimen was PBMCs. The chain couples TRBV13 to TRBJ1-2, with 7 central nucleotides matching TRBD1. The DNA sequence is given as TGTGCCAGCAGCTTCCGACAGGGTGGCTATGGCTACACCTTC. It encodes CASSFRQGGYGYTF.